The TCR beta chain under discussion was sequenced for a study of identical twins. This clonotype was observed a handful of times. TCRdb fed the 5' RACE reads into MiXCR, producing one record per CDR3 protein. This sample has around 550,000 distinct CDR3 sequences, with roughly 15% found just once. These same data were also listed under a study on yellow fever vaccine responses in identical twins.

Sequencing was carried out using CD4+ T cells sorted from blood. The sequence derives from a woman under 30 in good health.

As DNA, the CDR3 is TGCAGTGCAATTAGCGGGGTCTCCGATACGCAGTATTTT. Its translation is CSAISGVSDTQYF. The V call is TRBV20-1, the J call TRBJ2-3, with 8 bases matching TRBD2. V lost 6 bases to trimming and J lost 6 bases; unmatched junction nucleotides: 8. Germline CDR1 DFQATT, CDR2 SNEGSKA (reference sequence). The CDR3 spans 13 residues.